The clone carrying this T cell receptor beta chain was seen only a few times. These data are taken from a study of control samples from healthy donors and cancer patients. This CDR3 region has 14 residues. V shed 3 bases, J shed 9 bases, and the junction held 9 bases outside the gene matches. Germline CDR1 reads SGHRS; CDR2 reads YFSETQ. Method: immunoSEQ multiplex PCR; TCRdb's copy keeps in-frame clones and lacks some. The data show 24,000 or so clones, around 83% seen once. Sequencing input: PBMCs. V is TRBV5-1 and J is TRBJ1-5; 7 nucleotides match TRBD1. This sequence originates from a man aged 55-75 years with head and neck cancer. The CDR3, as DNA: TGCGCCAGCAGCTCCCAAGGGGGCGAAGGGCCCCAGCATTTT. It yields the protein CASSSQGGEGPQHF.